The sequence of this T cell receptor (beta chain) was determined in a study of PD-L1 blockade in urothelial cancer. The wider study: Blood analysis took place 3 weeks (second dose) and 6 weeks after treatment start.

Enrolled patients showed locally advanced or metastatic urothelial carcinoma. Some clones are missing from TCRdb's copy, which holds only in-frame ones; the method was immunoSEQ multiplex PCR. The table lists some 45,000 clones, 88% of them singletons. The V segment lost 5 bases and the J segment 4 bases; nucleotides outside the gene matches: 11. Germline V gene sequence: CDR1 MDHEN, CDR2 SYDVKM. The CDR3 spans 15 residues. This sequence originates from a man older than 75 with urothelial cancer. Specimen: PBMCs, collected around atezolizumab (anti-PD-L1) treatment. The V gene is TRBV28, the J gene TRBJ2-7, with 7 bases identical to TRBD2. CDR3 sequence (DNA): TGTGCCAGCAGTCCTGCTGGGGAGGGCCAGTACGAGCAGTACTTC. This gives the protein CASSPAGEGQYEQYF.